This note documents a single T cell receptor (beta chain) sequence. While CD8+ and CD4+ T cells were isolated negatively, TEMRA cells were enriched by FACS. The sample originates from a study of CD8 T cells in Susac syndrome. The RNA input was roughly 0.45 to 1 ug, and it was reverse transcribed with random hexamers. TCRdb ran MiXCR on the immunoSEQ multiplex PCR reads and lists one entry per CDR3 protein. The sample includes under 350,000 distinct CDR3 sequences, roughly nine tenths of them seen just once. Sequenced material: CD4+ T cells from PBMCs. The clonotype was recovered from a human donor with multiple sclerosis.

The CDR3 reads CSDCRGANYGYTF. In nucleotides, the CDR3 is TGCAGCGACTGCAGGGGGGCTAACTATGGCTACACCTTC. This sequence joins TRBV29-1 and TRBJ1-2, with 7 bases lining up with TRBD1. The ends lost 7 bases at V and 0 bases at J; junction bases unmatched: 5. Germline values: CDR1 SQVTM, CDR2 ANQGSEA. This CDR3 has 13 amino acids.